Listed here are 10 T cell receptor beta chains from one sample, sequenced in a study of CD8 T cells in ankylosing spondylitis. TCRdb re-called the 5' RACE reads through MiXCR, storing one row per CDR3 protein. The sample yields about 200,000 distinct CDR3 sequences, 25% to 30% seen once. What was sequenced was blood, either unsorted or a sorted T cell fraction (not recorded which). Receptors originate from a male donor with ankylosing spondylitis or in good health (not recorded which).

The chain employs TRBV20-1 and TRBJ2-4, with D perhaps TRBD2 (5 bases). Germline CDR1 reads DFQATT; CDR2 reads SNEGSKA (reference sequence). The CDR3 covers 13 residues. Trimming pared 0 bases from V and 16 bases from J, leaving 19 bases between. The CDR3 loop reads CSARDRLGRGNYF. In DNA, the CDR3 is TGCAGTGCTAGAGATCGGTTGGGTAGAGGGAATTACTTC.

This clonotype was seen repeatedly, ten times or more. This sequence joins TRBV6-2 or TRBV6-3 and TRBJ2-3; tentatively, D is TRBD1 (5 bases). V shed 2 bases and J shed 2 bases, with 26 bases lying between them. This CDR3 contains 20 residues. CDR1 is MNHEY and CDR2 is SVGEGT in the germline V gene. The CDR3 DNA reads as TGTGCCAGCAGTTACGACGGCAGTTGGGGCAGGGTCAGTGACACAGATACGCAGTATTTT. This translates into CASSYDGSWGRVSDTDTQYF.

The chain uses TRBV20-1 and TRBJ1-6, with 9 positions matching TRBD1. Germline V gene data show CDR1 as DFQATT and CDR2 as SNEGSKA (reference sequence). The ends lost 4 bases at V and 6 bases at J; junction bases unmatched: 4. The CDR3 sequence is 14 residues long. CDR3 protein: CSATRQGGNSPLHF. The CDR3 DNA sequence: TGCAGTGCTACCAGACAGGGGGGTAATTCACCCCTCCACTTT.

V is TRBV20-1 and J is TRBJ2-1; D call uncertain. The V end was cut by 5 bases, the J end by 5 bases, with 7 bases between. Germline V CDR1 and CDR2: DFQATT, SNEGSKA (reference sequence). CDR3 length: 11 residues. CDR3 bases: TGCAGTGCTCCGACACACAATGAGCAGTTCTTC. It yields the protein CSAPTHNEQFF.

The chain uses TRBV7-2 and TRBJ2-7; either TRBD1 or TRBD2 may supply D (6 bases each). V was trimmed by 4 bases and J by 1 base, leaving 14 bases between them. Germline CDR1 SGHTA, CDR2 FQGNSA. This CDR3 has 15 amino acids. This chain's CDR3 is CASSSRGGSSYEQYF. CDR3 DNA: TGTGCCAGCAGCTCCCGAGGGGGGAGTTCCTACGAGCAGTACTTC.

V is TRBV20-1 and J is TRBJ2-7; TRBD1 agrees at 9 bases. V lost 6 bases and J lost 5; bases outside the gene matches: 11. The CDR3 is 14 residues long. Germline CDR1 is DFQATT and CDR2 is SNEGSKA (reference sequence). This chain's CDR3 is CSAFSGTGIDEQYF. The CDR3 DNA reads TGCAGTGCCTTTTCCGGGACAGGGATTGACGAGCAGTACTTC.

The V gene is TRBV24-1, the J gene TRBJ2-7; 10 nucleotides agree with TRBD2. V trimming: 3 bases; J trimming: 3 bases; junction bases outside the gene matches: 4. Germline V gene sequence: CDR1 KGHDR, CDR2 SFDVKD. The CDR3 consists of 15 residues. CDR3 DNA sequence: TGTGCCACCAGTGATCCCCTAGCGGGGGACTACGAGCAGTACTTC. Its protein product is CATSDPLAGDYEQYF.

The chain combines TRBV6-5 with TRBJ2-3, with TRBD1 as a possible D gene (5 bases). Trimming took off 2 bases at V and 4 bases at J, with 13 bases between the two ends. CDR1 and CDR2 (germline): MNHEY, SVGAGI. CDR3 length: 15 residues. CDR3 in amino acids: CASSYGHSGPDTQYF. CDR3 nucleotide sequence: TGTGCCAGCAGTTACGGACACTCAGGCCCAGATACGCAGTATTTT.

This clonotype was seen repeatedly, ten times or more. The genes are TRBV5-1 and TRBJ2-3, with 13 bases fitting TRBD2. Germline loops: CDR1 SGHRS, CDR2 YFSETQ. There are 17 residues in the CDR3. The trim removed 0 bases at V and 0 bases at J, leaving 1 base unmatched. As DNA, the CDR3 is TGCGCCAGCAGCTTGGGACTAGCGGGAGGAAGCACAGATACGCAGTATTTT. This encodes CASSLGLAGGSTDTQYF.

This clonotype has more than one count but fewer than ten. Here the CDR3 reads CASSFGTIGNTIYF. In DNA, the CDR3 is TGCGCCAGCAGCTTTGGGACCATTGGAAACACCATATATTTT. V and J are TRBV5-1 and TRBJ1-3; D might be TRBD1 (5 bases). The V gene's germline CDR1 is SGHRS and CDR2 YFSETQ. The germline V and J ends were trimmed by 2 bases and 3 bases, with 9 bases remaining between them. CDR3 length: 14 amino acids.